Included here is one TCR beta chain sequence, with context. Its antigen is not known. Both 60 Vbeta primers and 13 Jbeta primers went into the PCR. Assay used: immunoSEQ multiplex PCR; TCRdb lists only in-frame clones, some missing. The sample consists of about 200,000 clones, roughly 80% of them appearing once. These data belong to a study of cytomegalovirus exposure and HLA in healthy donors. CDR1 is SEHNR, CDR2 FQNEAQ, per germline (reference sequence). The CDR3 contains 13 residues. Trimming left V 1 base short and J 7 bases short, with 8 bases between. Whole-study findings and limits: Presence/absence analyses rested on an assumption that sequencing depth was roughly uniform across donors. Earlier findings revealed that most TCR beta V segments proved productive either about 87% or about 30% of the time. Confirmation in vitro established that a few CMV-associated chains were specific for CMV antigens. For most TCR sequences rarity was the rule, although some public TCRs occurred in many donors.

This TCR derives from a man in his fifties in good health and CMV-seronegative. Sequencing was carried out using PBMCs. The chain has TRBV7-9 and TRBJ2-1; D not resolved. The DNA for the CDR3 is TGTGCCAGCAGCTTAGTGGCTCCGAATGAGCAGTTCTTC. Protein: CASSLVAPNEQFF.